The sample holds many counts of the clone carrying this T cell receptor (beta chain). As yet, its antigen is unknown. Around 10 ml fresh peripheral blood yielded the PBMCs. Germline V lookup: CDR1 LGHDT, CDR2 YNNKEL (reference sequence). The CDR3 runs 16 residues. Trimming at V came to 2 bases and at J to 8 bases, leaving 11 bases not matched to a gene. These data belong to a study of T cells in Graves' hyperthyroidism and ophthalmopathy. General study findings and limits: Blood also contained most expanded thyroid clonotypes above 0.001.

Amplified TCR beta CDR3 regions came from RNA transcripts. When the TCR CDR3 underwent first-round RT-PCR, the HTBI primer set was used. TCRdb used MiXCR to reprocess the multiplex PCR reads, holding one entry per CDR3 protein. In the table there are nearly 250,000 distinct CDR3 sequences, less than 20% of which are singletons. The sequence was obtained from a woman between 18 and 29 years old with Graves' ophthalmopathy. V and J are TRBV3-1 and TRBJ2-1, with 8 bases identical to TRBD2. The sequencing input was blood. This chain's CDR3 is CASSQFLAGKGHEQFF. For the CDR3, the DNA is TGTGCCAGCAGCCAATTCTTAGCGGGGAAGGGTCATGAGCAGTTCTTC.